These 13 T cell receptor beta chains share one sample of origin, sequenced in a study of Graves' ophthalmopathy and Graves' hyperthyroidism. RNA transcripts served as template for amplifying TCR beta CDR3 sequences. HTBI primers were employed in first-round RT-PCR, then a second-round multiplex PCR followed. Using its own MiXCR run on the multiplex PCR reads, TCRdb lists one record per CDR3 protein. The sample contains more than 1,000,000 distinct CDR3 sequences, 35% to 45% of which appear only once. The sequenced sample was peripheral blood or thyroid tissue (not recorded which). The origin of the receptors is an adult man with Graves' hyperthyroidism.

This clonotype was counted only a few times. The chain uses TRBV20-1 and TRBJ2-7; 7 nucleotides align to TRBD1. The length of the CDR3 is 17 residues. In germline, CDR1 is DFQATT, CDR2 SNEGSKA (reference sequence). V lost 1 base and J lost 3; bases outside the gene matches: 15. This CDR3 is CSARGYQGDHPVYEQYF. The CDR3 nucleotides read TGCAGTGCTAGAGGTTATCAGGGGGATCACCCTGTCTACGAGCAGTACTTC.

The rearrangement links TRBV20-1 to TRBJ2-5; 12 bases align to TRBD2. This CDR3 is built from 14 residues. Unmatched junction bases numbered 5, after V lost 5 bases and J lost 4 bases. Germline V gene sequence: CDR1 DFQATT, CDR2 SNEGSKA (reference sequence). In DNA form, the CDR3 reads TGCAGTGCTCTGAGACTAGCGGGAGCAGAGACCCAGTACTTC. It yields the protein CSALRLAGAETQYF.

This clonotype was counted ten times or more. The V gene is TRBV25-1, the J gene TRBJ2-2, with D uncertain. The CDR3 sequence is 19 residues long. From germline, CDR1 is MGHDK and CDR2 SYGVNS. With 3 bases removed from V and 1 base from J, the gap between germline ends came to 21 bases. The CDR3 region is CASSDFVTDLLLNTGELFF. The CDR3 bases are TGTGCCAGCAGTGATTTTGTCACCGACTTACTATTGAACACCGGGGAGCTGTTTTTT.

This clonotype occurred many times. The rearrangement links TRBV7-2 to TRBJ1-5; D gene ambiguous. This CDR3 region has 14 residues. V lost 0 bases, J lost 2 bases, and 5 bases lay in between. Looked up from germline, CDR1 is SGHTA and CDR2 is FQGNSA. The CDR3 reads CASSLAERNQPQHF. The CDR3 region has the DNA TGTGCCAGCAGCTTAGCGGAACGCAATCAGCCCCAGCATTTT.

The chain joins TRBV10-3 to TRBJ1-1; no clear D. The CDR3 is 12 amino acids. The V gene lost 6 bases and the J gene lost 4 bases, with 9 bases spanning the gap. Looked up from germline, CDR1 is ENHRY and CDR2 is SYGVKD. The CDR3 bases are TGTGCCATCAGCCGGCTCGGCACTGAAGCTTTCTTT. Translation: CAISRLGTEAFF.

V gene TRBV19 combines with J gene TRBJ2-2, with 7 bases fitting TRBD1. This CDR3 contains 14 residues. From germline, CDR1 is LNHDA and CDR2 SQIVND (reference sequence). V dropped 9 bases and J dropped 4; count of bases not matched to a gene: 8. CDR3 in amino acids: CASSLTGLTGELFF. CDR3 DNA: TGTGCCAGCAGTTTGACAGGGCTCACCGGGGAGCTGTTTTTT. The full variable domain, its missing parts supplied by reference TRBV19 and TRBJ2-2, is DGGITQSPKYLFRKEGQNVTLSCEQNLNHDAMYWYRQDPGQGLRLIYYSQIVNDFQKGDIAEGYSVSREKKESFPLTVTSAQKNPTAFYLCASSLTGLTGELFFGEGSRLTVL.

This clonotype was recorded at least ten times. The chain recombines TRBV7-2 with TRBJ2-7; weak D call: TRBD1 (6 bases). CDR3 length: 14 amino acids. Trimming pared 3 bases from V and 5 bases from J, leaving 14 bases between. CDR1 and CDR2 from the germline V gene are SGHTA and FQGNSA. The CDR3 is CASSFGGAINEQYF. DNA of the CDR3: TGTGCCAGCAGCTTTGGGGGCGCGATCAACGAGCAGTACTTC.

This clonotype showed up just a few times. The gene calls are TRBV29-1 and TRBJ1-1; tentative D call: TRBD1 (6 bases). Judging by the DNA end, TRBJ2-1 fits better; the J call may be wrong. CDR3 size: 9 residues. Germline CDR1 SQVTM, CDR2 ANQGSEA. As DNA, the CDR3 is TGCAGCGTAGGACAGGAGCAGTTCTTC. Protein product: CSVGQEQFF.

The chain carries TRBV14 and TRBJ1-2; tentatively, D is TRBD1 (6 bases). Germline V CDR1 and CDR2: SGHDN, FVKESK. The V end was cut by 8 bases, the J end by 6 bases, with 22 bases between. The CDR3 spans 15 residues. The DNA of the CDR3 is TGTGCCAGCTCACCTCGGAGGGGGGATCCAGATGGCTACACCTTC. This sequence encodes CASSPRRGDPDGYTF.

A note on this clonotype: A much larger clonotype is one base distant, so this may be a read error. This CDR3 is CSSSLEDERNTIYF. DNA for the CDR3: TGTTCCAGCAGCTTAGAAGACGAGAGAAACACCATATATTTT. This chain joins TRBV7-9 and TRBJ1-3; D is unclear. This CDR3 is built from 14 residues. Germline loops: CDR1 SEHNR, CDR2 FQNEAQ (reference sequence).

This chain joins TRBV27 and TRBJ2-7; 10 bases agree with TRBD1. There are 14 residues in the CDR3. V was pared by 5 bases and J by 6 bases, with 7 bases of the junction left unmatched. Germline assignment: CDR1 MNHEY and CDR2 SMNVEV (reference sequence). The CDR3 sequence is CASSKSTGGFEQYF. CDR3 in DNA: TGTGCCAGCAGTAAATCGACAGGGGGCTTCGAGCAGTACTTC.

The V gene is TRBV7-9, the J gene TRBJ2-2, with TRBD1 identical over 9 bases. V trimming: 5 bases; J trimming: 4 bases; junction bases outside the gene matches: 5. This CDR3 has 15 amino acids. Germline V lookup: CDR1 SEHNR, CDR2 FQNEAQ (reference sequence). CDR3 DNA sequence: TGTGCCAGCAGCACCAGACAGGGGGTCACCGGGGAGCTGTTTTTT. Protein product: CASSTRQGVTGELFF.

The chain carries TRBV7-9 and TRBJ1-5, with no clear D. Germline lookup yields CDR1 SEHNR and CDR2 FQNEAQ (reference sequence). This CDR3 is built from 16 residues. Trimming stripped 1 base from V and 11 bases from J, with 21 bases between. CDR3 residues: CASSLGSRYGRETQHF. In DNA form, the CDR3 reads TGTGCCAGCAGCTTAGGGTCGAGATATGGGCGGGAGACCCAGCATTTT.